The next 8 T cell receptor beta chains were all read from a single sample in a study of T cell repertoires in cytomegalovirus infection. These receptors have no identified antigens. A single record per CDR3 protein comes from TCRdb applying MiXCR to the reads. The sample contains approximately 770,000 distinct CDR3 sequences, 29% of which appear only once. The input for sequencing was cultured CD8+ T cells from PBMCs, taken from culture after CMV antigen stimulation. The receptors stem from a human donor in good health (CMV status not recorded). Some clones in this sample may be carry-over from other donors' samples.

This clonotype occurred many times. The CDR3 coding sequence is TGTGCCAGCCTAGGACGGCTGAACACTGAAGCTTTCTTT. Encoded protein: CASLGRLNTEAFF. The V gene is TRBV7-8, the J gene TRBJ1-1; unclear D gene. Trimming took 8 bases from V and 0 from J, leaving 10 bases between them. Germline V lookup: CDR1 SGHVS, CDR2 FQNEAQ. This CDR3 region has 13 residues. Complete variable domain (other parts from reference TRBV7-8 and TRBJ1-1): GAGVSQSPRYKVAKRGQDVALRCDPISGHVSLFWYQQALGQGPEFLTYFQNEAQLDKSGLPSDRFFAERPEGSVSTLKIQRTQQEDSAVYLCASLGRLNTEAFFGQGTRLTVV.

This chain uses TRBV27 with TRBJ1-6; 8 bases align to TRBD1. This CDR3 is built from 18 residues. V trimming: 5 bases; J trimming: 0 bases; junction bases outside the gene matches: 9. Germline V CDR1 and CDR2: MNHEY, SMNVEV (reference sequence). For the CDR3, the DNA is TGTGCCAGCAGTCCGACGGACAGGGCGGGCTCCTATAATTCACCCCTCCACTTT. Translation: CASSPTDRAGSYNSPLHF.

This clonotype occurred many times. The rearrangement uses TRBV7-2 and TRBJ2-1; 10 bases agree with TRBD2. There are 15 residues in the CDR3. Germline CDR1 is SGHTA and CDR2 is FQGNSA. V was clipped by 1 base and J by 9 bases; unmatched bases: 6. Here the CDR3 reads CASSLESGGASEQFF. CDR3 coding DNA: TGTGCCAGCAGCTTAGAGAGCGGGGGGGCCAGTGAGCAGTTCTTC. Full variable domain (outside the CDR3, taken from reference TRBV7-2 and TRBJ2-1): GAGVSQSPSNKVTEKGKDVELRCDPISGHTALYWYRQSLGQGLEFLIYFQGNSAPDKSGLPSDRFSAERTGGSVSTLTIQRTQQEDSAVYLCASSLESGGASEQFFGPGTRLTVL.

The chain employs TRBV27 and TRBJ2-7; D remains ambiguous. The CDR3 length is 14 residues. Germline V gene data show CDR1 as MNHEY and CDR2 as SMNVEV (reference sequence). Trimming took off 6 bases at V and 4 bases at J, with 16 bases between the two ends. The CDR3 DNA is TGTGCCAGCAGATCAATCGGCTGGTCGTACGAGCAGTACTTC. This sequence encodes CASRSIGWSYEQYF.

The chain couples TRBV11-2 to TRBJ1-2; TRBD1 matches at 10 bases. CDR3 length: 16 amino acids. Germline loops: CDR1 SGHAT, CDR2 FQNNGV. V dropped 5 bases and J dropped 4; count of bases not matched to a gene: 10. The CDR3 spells CASSVTGGEVGYGYTF. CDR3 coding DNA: TGTGCCAGCAGCGTGACAGGGGGCGAGGTTGGCTATGGCTACACCTTC.

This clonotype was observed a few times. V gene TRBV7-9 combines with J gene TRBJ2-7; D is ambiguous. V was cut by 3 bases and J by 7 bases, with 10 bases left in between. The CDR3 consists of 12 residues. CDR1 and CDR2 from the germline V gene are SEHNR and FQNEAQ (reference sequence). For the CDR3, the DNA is TGTGCCAGCAGCTTCACTTCGGAGGAGCAGTACTTC. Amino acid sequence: CASSFTSEEQYF.

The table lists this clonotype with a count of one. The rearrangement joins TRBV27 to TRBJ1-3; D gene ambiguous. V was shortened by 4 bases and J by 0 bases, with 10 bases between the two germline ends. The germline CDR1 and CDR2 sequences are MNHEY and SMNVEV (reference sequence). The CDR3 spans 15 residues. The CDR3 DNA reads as TGTGCCAGCAGTTACCAGGCCGGCTCTGGAAACACCATATATTTT. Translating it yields CASSYQAGSGNTIYF.

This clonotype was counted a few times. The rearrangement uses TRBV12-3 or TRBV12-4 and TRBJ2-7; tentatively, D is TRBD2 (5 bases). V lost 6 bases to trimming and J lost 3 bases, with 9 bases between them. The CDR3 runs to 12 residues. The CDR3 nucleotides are TGTGCCAGCAGACTAGACCACTACGAGCAGTACGTC. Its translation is CASRLDHYEQYV.